The clone carrying this T cell receptor (beta chain) was found once. Its antigen is not known. Using its own MiXCR run on the reads, TCRdb lists one record per CDR3 protein. The table has over 120,000 distinct CDR3 sequences, more than 25% seen once. V was pared by 1 base and J by 6 bases, with 7 bases between. In germline, CDR1 is SGHAT, CDR2 FQDESV (reference sequence). The length of the CDR3 is 13 residues. This sample is drawn from a study of T cell repertoires in cytomegalovirus infection. This chain connects TRBV11-1 to TRBJ2-1; D is tentatively TRBD1 or TRBD2 (5 bases each). The material sequenced was CD8+ T cells from cultured PBMCs, taken from culture after CMV antigen stimulation. The sequence was obtained from a human donor in good health (CMV status not recorded). Some clones in this sample may be carry-over from other donors' samples. CDR3 residues: CASSLEGTNEQFF. The DNA of the CDR3 is TGTGCCAGCAGCTTAGAGGGGACCAATGAGCAGTTCTTC.